This T cell receptor beta chain was obtained from a study of CD8 T cells in ankylosing spondylitis (dated by TCRdb to about 2017). About the investigation overall: T cell receptor beta repertoires were profiled in healthy donors and ankylosing spondylitis patients so that disease-linked TCR variants could be found. The full study cohort was made up of about 24 ankylosing spondylitis patients and approximately 100 healthy donors. Peripheral blood samples were taken, and synovial fluid was additionally collected from ankylosing spondylitis patients. The investigation overall reported the following: Some of the motif variants had been reported before in the synovial fluid and blood of reactive arthritis patients, a finding that suggests common disease-initiation mechanisms. The disease-linked clones had a CD8+ phenotype and were found at relatively low frequencies in peripheral blood. Blood from ankylosing spondylitis patients appeared to be characterized by a TCR beta motif composed of roughly 8 highly homologous amino acid variants. According to the report, matched synovial fluid samples from ankylosing spondylitis patients were significantly enriched for the disease-linked clones.

V ends up 0 bases short and J 6 bases short, with an unmatched junction base count of 1. Spanning cysteine to phenylalanine, the CDR3 consists of 14 amino acids. Here the CDR3 DNA is all that survives: 42 bases in frame from base 1. The CDR1 and CDR2 encoded by the germline V gene are LGHNA and YSLEER. This clonotype was counted ten times or more. Its antigen remains undetermined. Per-base qualities were not stored, and no clone one base away is much larger. The reads were generated on an Illumina HiSeq 2500. Quantitative 5'-RACE with molecular barcodes was used to prepare TCR beta libraries. Concerning the study's data processing: To identify disease-linked TCR variants, a new computational method was used, one built on a probabilistic model of VDJ rearrangement. TCRdb applied fastp at Q25 and MiXCR to the public reads, then kept only in-frame beta chains. Every distinct CDR3 protein forms one entry, paired with its most common genes and DNA. TCRdb's processing, not the authors' own work, is the source of the V and J calls. Present in this sample are some 180,000 distinct CDR3 sequences, about 18% of which were seen just once. The ten largest clones take up roughly 4% of the sample.

The sequenced material came from blood, either unsorted or a sorted T cell fraction (not recorded which). The TCR comes from a male donor between 5 and 35 years old with ankylosing spondylitis or in good health (not recorded which). Donor details come from another sample of the same person, matched by shared clones. The chain was built from TRBV4-3 and TRBJ2-2; 7 bases in between match TRBD2. The CDR3 here reads CASSQDGRAGELFF. The nucleotides read TGCGCCAGCAGCCAAGATGGGAGGGCCGGGGAGCTGTTTTTT.